A single sample is the source of the 8 T cell receptor beta chains below, sequenced in a study of blood T cells in healthy people across ages. Using a J-beta primer mix together with a sample-barcoded 5' primer, a second PCR was run for 7 to 11 cycles. TCRdb re-called the 5' RACE reads through MiXCR, storing one row per CDR3 protein. The table has about 970,000 distinct CDR3 sequences, roughly half seen once; the top ten hold about a fifth. The sequenced sample was blood. These receptors were collected from a woman in her fifties or sixties in good health.

This clonotype was recorded a few times. The chain has TRBV15 and TRBJ2-1; D is ambiguous. The CDR3 has 15 residues. With 1 base removed from V and 2 bases from J, the gap between germline ends came to 9 bases. CDR1 and CDR2 (germline): LNHNV, YYDKDF (reference sequence). CDR3 nucleotides: TGTGCCACCAGCAGAGTACACGAACCCTACAATGAGCAGTTCTTC. It yields the protein CATSRVHEPYNEQFF.

The genes are TRBV6-2 or TRBV6-3 and TRBJ2-1; D is unresolved. Trimming removed 6 bases from V and 8 bases from J, with 14 bases in between. CDR1 MNHEY and CDR2 SVGEGT come from the germline V gene. The CDR3 runs 13 residues. The CDR3 region is CASSLTTGDEQFF. The DNA of the CDR3 is TGTGCCAGCAGCCTAACGACGGGCGATGAGCAGTTCTTC.

This chain uses TRBV4-1 with TRBJ2-3; D might be TRBD1 (6 bases). Trimming stripped 11 bases from V and 0 bases from J, with 15 bases between. This CDR3 spans 14 amino acids. Germline V lookup: CDR1 MGHRA, CDR2 YSYEKL. CDR3 sequence reads: CADRFSGSTDTQYF. The CDR3 coding sequence is TGCGCCGACAGGTTCTCGGGAAGCACAGATACGCAGTATTTT.

This sequence joins TRBV6-2 or TRBV6-3 and TRBJ1-5; possibly TRBD1 for D (5 bases). V lost 3 bases and J lost 5, with 8 bases in between. The CDR3 has 13 amino acids. The germline V gene has CDR1 MNHEY and CDR2 SVGEGT. The CDR3 nucleotides read TGTGCCAGCAGTTATCAGGGCGATCAGCCCCAGCATTTT. Translation gives CASSYQGDQPQHF.

The genes are TRBV4-1 and TRBJ1-4, with D possibly TRBD1 on 6 matching bases. CDR1 MGHRA and CDR2 YSYEKL come from the germline V gene. With 1 base removed from V and 2 bases from J, the gap between germline ends came to 11 bases. The CDR3 consists of 16 residues. CDR3 bases: TGCGCCAGCAGCCAAGGAGCGGGACACACTAATGAAAAACTGTTTTTT. Translation gives CASSQGAGHTNEKLFF.

This clonotype showed up just a few times. CDR3 loop: CRPTALYGYTF. CDR3 coding DNA: TGCAGGCCCACTGCCCTATATGGCTACACCTTC. The V and J genes are TRBV29-1 and TRBJ1-2; D remains unclear. The CDR3 covers 11 residues. Germline V CDR1 and CDR2: SQVTM, ANQGSEA. The whole variable domain, remainder taken from reference TRBV29-1 and TRBJ1-2, is SAVISQKPSRDICQRGTSLTIQCQVDSQVTMMFWYRQQPGQSLTLIATANQGSEATYESGFVIDKFPISRPNLTFSTLTVSNMSPEDSSIYLCRPTALYGYTFGSGTRLTVV.

As regards this clonotype: An end of the junction differs from the germline gene, which may be a read error. The chain carries TRBV3-1 and TRBJ2-2, with D perhaps assigned TRBD1 or TRBD2 (6 bases each). This CDR3 contains 15 residues. CDR1 LGHDT and CDR2 YNNKEL come from the germline V gene (reference sequence). CDR3 protein: CAGSQGGSNTGELFF. In DNA form, the CDR3 reads TGTGCCGGCAGCCAAGGGGGGTCGAACACCGGGGAGCTGTTTTTT.

V gene TRBV5-1 combines with J gene TRBJ2-1; either TRBD1 or TRBD2 may supply D (5 bases each). Germline loops: CDR1 SGHRS, CDR2 YFSETQ. This CDR3 region has 13 residues. Trimming pared 0 bases from V and 12 bases from J, leaving 13 bases between. CDR3 sequence reads: CASSLDIFGTQFF. The CDR3 DNA is TGCGCCAGCAGCTTGGATATATTCGGGACGCAGTTCTTC.